Shown below are 14 T cell receptor beta chains from a single sample sequenced in a study of cytomegalovirus exposure and HLA in healthy donors. PCR primers comprised 60 Vbeta and 13 Jbeta primers. Sequencing was performed with immunoSEQ multiplex PCR; in TCRdb, only in-frame clones are kept and a portion is missing. The profile shows under 200,000 clones, about 12% of them singletons. Sequencing used PBMCs. Receptors originate from a man aged 50 to 60 in good health and CMV-seropositive.

This clone was observed a handful of times. V usage is TRBV5-1 and J usage is TRBJ2-7, with 7 bases that match TRBD1. The CDR3 runs 17 residues. The V segment lost 2 bases and the J segment 4 bases; nucleotides outside the gene matches: 15. Germline V CDR1 and CDR2: SGHRS, YFSETQ. CDR3 amino acids: CASSFSTGVHSRYEQYF. CDR3 bases: TGCGCCAGCAGCTTCTCTACAGGGGTACACTCGAGGTACGAGCAGTACTTC.

The V call is TRBV27, the J call TRBJ1-1, with 10 bases matching TRBD1. The CDR3 consists of 14 residues. Unmatched junction bases numbered 2, after V lost 3 bases and J lost 4 bases. CDR1 and CDR2 (germline): MNHEY, SMNVEV (reference sequence). For the CDR3, the DNA is TGTGCCAGCAGTTTCCGGGACAGGGGCACTGAAGCTTTCTTT. It translates to CASSFRDRGTEAFF.

V and J are TRBV6-1 and TRBJ1-5, with D possibly being TRBD1 (6 bases). V dropped 7 bases and J dropped 6 bases, with 19 bases sitting between them. CDR3 length equals 15 residues. Germline CDR1 is MNHNS and CDR2 is SASEGT. The CDR3 is CASNHGAGVGQPQHF. The CDR3 DNA is TGTGCCAGCAACCATGGGGCAGGGGTCGGTCAGCCCCAGCATTTT.

This clone was counted between two and nine times. The chain links TRBV2 to TRBJ1-2, with D tentatively TRBD1 (6 bases). The V gene lost 7 bases and the J gene lost 7 bases, with 13 bases spanning the gap. The CDR3 runs to 12 residues. From germline, CDR1 is SNHLY and CDR2 FYNNEI. CDR3 nucleotides: TGTGCCAGCAACGGGGGGGCTAGTGGCTACACCTTC. Translated: CASNGGASGYTF.

The V call is TRBV11-2, the J call TRBJ2-1, with 7 positions matching TRBD1. V was pared by 4 bases and J by 9 bases, with 12 bases of the junction left unmatched. Germline V gives CDR1 SGHAT, CDR2 FQNNGV. This CDR3 has 15 residues. CDR3 sequence: CASSYRGEGWGEQFF. The CDR3, as DNA: TGTGCCAGCAGCTACAGGGGCGAGGGGTGGGGTGAGCAGTTCTTC.

The chain has TRBV19 and TRBJ2-7; a possible D gene is TRBD1 (6 bases). Trimming pared 7 bases from V and 1 base from J, leaving 17 bases between. In germline, CDR1 is LNHDA, CDR2 SQIVND (reference sequence). The CDR3 is 15 residues long. The DNA for the CDR3 is TGTGCCAGTACCCAATCTCTGGACAGATCCTACGAGCAGTACGTC. Its translation is CASTQSLDRSYEQYV.

The gene calls are TRBV2 and TRBJ1-1, with a weak D call TRBD1 (6 bases). V lost 4 bases and J lost 5, with 11 bases in between. The CDR3 spans 13 residues. Germline lookup yields CDR1 SNHLY and CDR2 FYNNEI. In DNA form, the CDR3 reads TGTGCCAGCAGTGCCCCAGGGGATACTGAAGCTTTCTTT. This sequence encodes CASSAPGDTEAFF. Variable domain in full (rest from reference TRBV2 and TRBJ1-1): EPEVTQTPSHQVTQMGQEVILRCVPISNHLYFYWYRQILGQKVEFLVSFYNNEISEKSEIFDDQFSVERPDGSNFTLKIRSTKLEDSAMYFCASSAPGDTEAFFGQGTRLTVV.

The sample holds a few counts of this clone. The chain is built from TRBV30 and TRBJ1-1; maybe TRBD1 (6 bases). CDR1 and CDR2 from the germline V gene are GTSNPN and SVGIG (reference sequence). Trimming cost V 5 bases and J 0 bases, with 13 bases left between them. The CDR3 is 14 amino acids. The CDR3 sequence is CAWGGGLMNTEAFF. CDR3 DNA sequence: TGTGCCTGGGGTGGGGGCCTTATGAACACTGAAGCTTTCTTT.

This clone was picked up a small number of times. This chain links TRBV10-1 with TRBJ1-1; TRBD1 agrees at 7 bases. J gave up 4 bases and V 0 bases, and 2 bases lay outside the gene matches. The germline CDR1 and CDR2 sequences are WNHNN and SYGVQD (reference sequence). This CDR3 comprises 14 residues. CDR3 sequence: CASSESGGLTEAFF. CDR3 nucleotides: TGCGCCAGCAGTGAGTCAGGGGGCCTCACTGAAGCTTTCTTT.

This clone came up a few times. This rearrangement joins TRBV7-9 to TRBJ2-5; tentative D call: TRBD2 (5 bases). V lost 5 bases, J lost 2 bases, and 9 bases lay in between. The CDR3 runs 13 residues. Germline V gene sequence: CDR1 SEHNR, CDR2 FQNEAQ (reference sequence). This CDR3 is CASSRGSQETQYF. In DNA form, the CDR3 reads TGTGCCAGCAGCCGGGGTTCACAAGAGACCCAGTACTTC. The whole variable domain, filled in from reference TRBV7-9 and TRBJ2-5, reads DTGVSQNPRHKITKRGQNVTFRCDPISEHNRLYWYRQTLGQGPEFLTYFQNEAQLEKSRLLSDRFSAERPKGSFSTLEIQRTEQGDSAMYLCASSRGSQETQYFGPGTRLLVL.

This clone was recorded at least ten times. The V call is TRBV6-6, the J call TRBJ1-1; 8 bases agree with TRBD1. V shed 7 bases and J 5 bases; nucleotides not matched to a gene: 9. From germline, CDR1 is MNHNY and CDR2 SVGAGI (reference sequence). The CDR3 extends over 14 amino acids. In DNA, the CDR3 is TGTGCCAGCAAGCCCAGGGGGCGACGGACTGAAGCTTTCTTT. Translated, it gives CASKPRGRRTEAFF.

This clone was picked up a small number of times. J is TRBJ1-1 and V is TRBV9; D possibly corresponds to TRBD1 (5 bases). The CDR3 loop spans 15 amino acids. Per the germline V gene, CDR1 is SGDLS and CDR2 is YYNGEE. The V end was cut by 0 bases, the J end by 2 bases, with 11 bases between. The CDR3 nucleotides read TGTGCCAGCAGCGTAGCCGGGGGAGGCAACACTGAAGCTTTCTTT. This gives the protein CASSVAGGGNTEAFF.

The V and J genes are TRBV27 and TRBJ2-3; 7 nucleotides agree with TRBD1. Germline V lookup: CDR1 MNHEY, CDR2 SMNVEV (reference sequence). The CDR3 runs to 12 residues. Losses at the gene ends were 5 bases for V and 9 bases for J; bases not matched to a gene: 5. The CDR3 DNA reads as TGTGCCAGCAGTACGACAGGGCGGACGCAGTATTTT. Amino acids: CASSTTGRTQYF.

This clone appeared a few times. The V and J genes are TRBV29-1 and TRBJ2-7; 7 nucleotides line up with TRBD1. Germline lookup yields CDR1 SQVTM and CDR2 ANQGSEA. The CDR3 contains 12 residues. J was trimmed by 4 bases and V by 2 bases; bases with no gene match: 2. The CDR3 coding sequence is TGCAGCGTTGAATCGGACAGGTACGAGCAGTACTTC. This gives the protein CSVESDRYEQYF.